These T cell receptor beta chains were read from a single sample in a study of T cell changes during pregnancy in multiple sclerosis. TCRdb's table, derived via immunoSEQ multiplex PCR, lists solely in-frame clones and lacks some. The table shows more than 35,000 clones, with 90% to 95% occurring only once. Sequencing used CD4+ T cells from peripheral blood mononuclear cells, obtained in the third trimester of pregnancy. These TCRs come from a female donor with multiple sclerosis, enrolled in a pregnancy study. CDR3s include the opening cysteine and the closing phenylalanine or tryptophan. D genes are given only for firm matches. Some rows have no size entry. The others give once, few or many, or a class for an expanded clone.

d_gene	abundance	v_gene	j_gene	CDR3aa	CDR3nt
TRBD1	few	TRBV19	TRBJ1-2	CASRGTGLNGYTF	TGTGCCAGCCGTGGGACAGGGCTAAATGGCTACACCTTC
TRBD1	.	TRBV30	TRBJ1-4	CASDRGLTTNEKLFF	TGTGCCTCGGACAGGGGTCTGACAACTAATGAAAAACTGTTTTTT
TRBD2	.	TRBV7-9	TRBJ2-7	CASSLASPSGSYEQYF	TGTGCCAGCAGCTTAGCGTCCCCCAGCGGGAGTTACGAGCAGTACTTC
TRBD1	.	TRBV6-5	TRBJ2-7	CATFSPGQGTREQYF	TGTGCCACTTTTTCCCCCGGACAGGGTACGAGAGAGCAGTACTTC
.	.	TRBV7-9	TRBJ2-7	CASSFGPSEQYF	TGTGCCAGCAGCTTTGGGCCTTCCGAGCAGTACTTC
.	once	TRBV9	TRBJ1-6	CASSVSSGAVNNSPLHF	TGTGCCAGCAGCGTATCATCAGGGGCAGTTAATAATTCACCCCTCCACTTT
.	.	TRBV27	TRBJ2-7	CASSLRWQQLRGSYEQYF	TGTGCCAGCAGTTTAAGGTGGCAGCAACTCAGGGGCTCCTACGAGCAGTACTTC
.	.	TRBV6-4	TRBJ2-2	CASSGLANTGELFF	TGTGCCAGCAGTGGACTAGCGAACACCGGGGAGCTGTTTTTT
TRBD1	.	TRBV7-3	TRBJ1-2	CASSLGQDYGYTF	TGTGCCAGCAGCCTAGGACAGGACTATGGCTACACCTTC
TRBD1	.	TRBV19	TRBJ1-1	CASSGAGGGHAEAFF	TGTGCCAGTAGTGGGGCAGGGGGCGGTCACGCTGAAGCTTTCTTT
TRBD2	.	TRBV28	TRBJ2-3	CASSLGVAGLGADTQYF	TGTGCCAGCAGTCTCGGCGTAGCGGGCTTAGGGGCAGATACGCAGTATTTT
.	.	TRBV30	TRBJ1-2	CAWSPPRGRQYYGYTF	TGTGCCTGGAGTCCTCCTAGGGGCAGACAATACTATGGCTACACCTTC
TRBD2	.	TRBV5-1	TRBJ2-2	CASSPGLAGGNTGELFF	TGCGCCAGCAGCCCAGGACTAGCGGGAGGGAACACCGGGGAGCTGTTTTTT
.	.	TRBV18	TRBJ1-4	CASSLQGTNEKLFF	TGTGCCAGCTCGCTCCAGGGAACTAATGAAAAACTGTTTTTT
.	.	TRBV2	TRBJ2-4	CASSERSREAKNIQYF	TGTGCCAGCAGTGAGAGATCTCGGGAGGCCAAAAACATTCAGTACTTC
.	.	TRBV11-3	TRBJ2-1	CASSPTGVDNEQFF	TGTGCCAGCAGCCCCACGGGGGTCGACAATGAGCAGTTCTTC
.	.	TRBV19	TRBJ1-4	CASSLTTESNEKLFF	TGTGCCAGTAGTCTGACAACCGAATCTAATGAAAAACTGTTTTTT
TRBD1	.	TRBV4-1	TRBJ1-3	CASSAPSGTGTGNTIYF	TGCGCCAGCAGCGCTCCCTCCGGGACAGGGACTGGAAACACCATATATTTT
TRBD2	.	TRBV7-2	TRBJ2-2	CASSPRLAGVLGGELFF	TGTGCCAGCAGCCCCCGACTAGCGGGAGTTCTGGGCGGGGAGCTGTTTTTT
.	.	TRBV6-5	TRBJ1-1	CASSHRGGGSHEAFF	TGTGCCAGCAGTCACCGAGGGGGGGGGTCTCATGAAGCTTTCTTT
.	.	TRBV30	TRBJ1-6	CAWSTRVNSPLHF	TGTGCCTGGAGTACCAGGGTTAATTCACCCCTCCACTTT
.	.	TRBV19	TRBJ1-1	CASSGQGNEAFF	TGTGCCAGTAGCGGCCAGGGGAATGAAGCTTTCTTT
TRBD2	.	TRBV5-1	TRBJ2-1	CASSRTGTSGDNEQFF	TGCGCCAGCAGCAGAACCGGGACTAGCGGGGACAATGAGCAGTTCTTC
.	once	TRBV18	TRBJ1-2	CASSPSTDYGYTF	TGTGCCAGCTCACCAAGCACAGACTATGGCTACACCTTC
.	.	TRBV10-1	TRBJ2-7	CASSEGVGVPYEQYF	TGCGCCAGCAGTGAGGGTGTGGGAGTGCCCTACGAGCAGTACTTC
TRBD1	.	TRBV28	TRBJ1-1	CASTLQGATEAFF	TGTGCCAGCACCTTACAGGGGGCCACTGAAGCTTTCTTT
TRBD1	once	TRBV7-2	TRBJ2-1	CASSSSDRAYNEQFF	TGTGCCAGCAGCTCATCGGACAGGGCTTACAATGAGCAGTTCTTC
.	.	TRBV27	TRBJ2-7	CASSLENEQYF	TGTGCCAGCTCGTTAGAGAACGAGCAGTACTTC
TRBD2	.	TRBV6-5	TRBJ2-7	CASSYRRGGDEQYF	TGTGCCAGCAGTTACAGGCGCGGGGGGGATGAGCAGTACTTC
TRBD1	.	TRBV25-1	TRBJ2-6	CASSPDRGGANVLTF	TGTGCCAGCAGCCCCGACAGGGGAGGGGCCAACGTCCTGACTTTC
.	.	TRBV10-3	TRBJ2-7	CAISESGRDKGSYEQYF	TGTGCCATCAGTGAGTCGGGCCGTGACAAGGGGTCCTACGAGCAGTACTTC
TRBD2	.	TRBV5-8	TRBJ2-3	CASSLPGGPDTQYF	TGTGCCAGCAGCTTGCCGGGGGGGCCAGATACGCAGTATTTT
TRBD1	once	TRBV5-1	TRBJ2-1	CASSLGDRYNEQFF	TGCGCCAGCAGCTTGGGGGACAGGTACAATGAGCAGTTCTTC
TRBD2	.	TRBV4-2	TRBJ2-1	CASSQDWVGAGVGYNEQFF	TGTGCCAGCAGCCAAGATTGGGTGGGAGCGGGAGTGGGCTACAATGAGCAGTTCTTC
TRBD1	.	TRBV7-2	TRBJ2-1	CASSLTGGPSSYNEQFF	TGTGCCAGCAGCCTGACAGGGGGCCCGAGCTCCTACAATGAGCAGTTCTTC
.	.	TRBV6-6	TRBJ1-1	CASSKQGIGTEAFF	TGTGCCAGCAGTAAACAGGGCATAGGCACTGAAGCTTTCTTT
.	.	TRBV6-1	TRBJ1-5	CASSEGGVSQPQHF	TGTGCCAGCAGTGAAGGAGGCGTTTCTCAGCCCCAGCATTTT
.	.	TRBV30	TRBJ2-1	CAGKEGDSYNEQFF	TGTGCCGGTAAAGAGGGTGACTCCTACAATGAGCAGTTCTTC
.	few	TRBV2	TRBJ1-2	CASSETSGNYGYTF	TGTGCCAGCAGTGAAACGTCGGGGAACTATGGCTACACCTTC
.	.	TRBV19	TRBJ1-4	CASSVGPKSGLFF	TGTGCCAGTAGTGTCGGTCCTAAGAGCGGACTGTTTTTT
.	.	TRBV29-1	TRBJ1-3	CSVGASAGNTIYF	TGCAGCGTTGGGGCGTCGGCTGGAAACACCATATATTTT
.	.	TRBV6-5	TRBJ2-5	CASSRTRDGQETQYF	TGTGCCAGCAGCCGCACGCGGGACGGACAAGAGACCCAGTACTTC
.	.	TRBV28	TRBJ1-4	CASTTSGITNEKLFF	TGTGCCAGCACCACCTCGGGGATCACTAATGAAAAACTGTTTTTT
TRBD1	.	TRBV5-1	TRBJ1-4	CASSSTGSVGEKLFF	TGCGCCAGCAGCTCGACAGGGTCGGTGGGGGAAAAACTGTTTTTT
TRBD1	few	TRBV10-1	TRBJ2-7	CASSPGQSYEQYF	TGCGCCAGCAGTCCGGGACAGTCCTACGAGCAGTACTTC
.	.	TRBV5-1	TRBJ2-7	CASSLGRGEAYEQYF	TGCGCCAGCAGCTTAGGCAGGGGAGAAGCCTACGAGCAGTACTTC
TRBD1	.	TRBV28	TRBJ1-2	CASSPGQGYGYTF	TGTGCCAGCAGTCCAGGACAGGGGTATGGCTACACCTTC
.	.	TRBV7-2	TRBJ1-2	CASSIEAQFGYTF	TGTGCCAGCAGCATCGAGGCTCAGTTTGGCTACACCTTC
.	.	TRBV19	TRBJ2-6	CASRGGYSGANVLTF	TGTGCCAGTAGAGGAGGGTACTCTGGGGCCAACGTCCTGACTTTC
TRBD1	once	TRBV25-1	TRBJ1-4	CASSQQGTGVSEKLFF	TGTGCCAGCAGCCAACAAGGGACAGGTGTGAGTGAAAAACTGTTTTTT
.	.	TRBV5-1	TRBJ2-5	CASSPLSGETQYF	TGCGCCAGCAGCCCACTCAGCGGAGAGACCCAGTACTTC
TRBD1	.	TRBV5-1	TRBJ2-2	CASSFKGAGQGGTGELFF	TGCGCCAGCAGCTTTAAGGGTGCGGGACAGGGAGGCACCGGGGAGCTGTTTTTT
.	.	TRBV2	TRBJ2-7	CASSLTISPYEQYF	TGTGCCAGCAGTCTGACTATATCCCCCTACGAGCAGTACTTC
TRBD2	.	TRBV5-4	TRBJ2-2	CASSLAGGPEELFF	TGTGCCAGCAGCTTAGCGGGAGGGCCGGAGGAGCTGTTTTTT
TRBD1	.	TRBV2	TRBJ2-7	CASSKQGGEQYF	TGTGCCAGCAGTAAACAGGGGGGCGAGCAGTACTTC
.	.	TRBV27	TRBJ2-3	CASSLAGFVGERPPQYF	TGTGCCAGCAGTTTAGCCGGGTTTGTCGGGGAGCGGCCCCCGCAGTATTTT